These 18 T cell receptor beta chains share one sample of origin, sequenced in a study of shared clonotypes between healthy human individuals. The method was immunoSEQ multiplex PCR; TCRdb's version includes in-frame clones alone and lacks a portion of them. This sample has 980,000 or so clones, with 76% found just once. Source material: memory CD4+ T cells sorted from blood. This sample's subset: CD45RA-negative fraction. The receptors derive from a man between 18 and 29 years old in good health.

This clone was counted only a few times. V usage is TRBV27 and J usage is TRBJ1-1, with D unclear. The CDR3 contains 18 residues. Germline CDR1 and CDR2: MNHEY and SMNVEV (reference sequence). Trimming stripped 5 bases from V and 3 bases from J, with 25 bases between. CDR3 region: CASSHTLMVRALDTEAFF. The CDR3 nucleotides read TGTGCCAGCAGTCATACCCTCATGGTGAGGGCGTTGGACACTGAAGCTTTCTTT.

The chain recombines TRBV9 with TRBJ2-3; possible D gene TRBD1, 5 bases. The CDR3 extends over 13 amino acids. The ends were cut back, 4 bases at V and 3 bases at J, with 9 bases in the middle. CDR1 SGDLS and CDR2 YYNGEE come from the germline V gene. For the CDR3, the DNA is TGTGCCAGCAGCCTAAGACAGACAGATACGCAGTATTTT. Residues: CASSLRQTDTQYF.

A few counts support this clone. The DNA for the CDR3 is TGTGCCAGCAGCCAAGATGGCAGGGGGCTAGGCTATGGCTACACCTTC. Translated, it gives CASSQDGRGLGYGYTF. The V call is TRBV14, the J call TRBJ1-2, with 8 bases fitting TRBD1. The CDR3 is 16 amino acids. J gave up 4 bases and V 0 bases, and 7 bases lay outside the gene matches. The germline V gene encodes CDR1 SGHDN and CDR2 FVKESK.

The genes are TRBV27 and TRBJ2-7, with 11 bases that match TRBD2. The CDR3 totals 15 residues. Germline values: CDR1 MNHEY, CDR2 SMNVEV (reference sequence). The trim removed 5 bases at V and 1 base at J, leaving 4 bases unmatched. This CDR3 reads CASSAGTSGSYEQYF. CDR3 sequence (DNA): TGTGCCAGCAGTGCCGGGACTAGCGGTTCCTACGAGCAGTACTTC.

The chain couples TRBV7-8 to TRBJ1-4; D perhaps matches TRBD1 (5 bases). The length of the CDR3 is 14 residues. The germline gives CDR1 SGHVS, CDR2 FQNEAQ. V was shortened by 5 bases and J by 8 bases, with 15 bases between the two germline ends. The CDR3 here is CASSPVGRREKLFF. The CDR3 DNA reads TGTGCCAGCAGCCCAGTGGGGCGTAGGGAAAAACTGTTTTTT. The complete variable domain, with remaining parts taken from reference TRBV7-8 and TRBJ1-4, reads GAGVSQSPRYKVAKRGQDVALRCDPISGHVSLFWYQQALGQGPEFLTYFQNEAQLDKSGLPSDRFFAERPEGSVSTLKIQRTQQEDSAVYLCASSPVGRREKLFFGSGTQLSVL.

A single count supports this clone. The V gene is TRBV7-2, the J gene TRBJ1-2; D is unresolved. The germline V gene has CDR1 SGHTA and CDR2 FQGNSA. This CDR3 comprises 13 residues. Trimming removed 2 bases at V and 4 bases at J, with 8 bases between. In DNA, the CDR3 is TGTGCCAGCAGCTTAAGAATCTCCTATGGCTACACCTTC. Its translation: CASSLRISYGYTF. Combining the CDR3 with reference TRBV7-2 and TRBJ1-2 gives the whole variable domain GAGVSQSPSNKVTEKGKDVELRCDPISGHTALYWYRQSLGQGLEFLIYFQGNSAPDKSGLPSDRFSAERTGGSVSTLTIQRTQQEDSAVYLCASSLRISYGYTFGSGTRLTVV.

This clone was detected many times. CDR3 in DNA: TGTGCCAGCAGCGATAGGGGGTCTTCTAATGAAAAACTGTTTTTT. Residues: CASSDRGSSNEKLFF. V gene TRBV5-6 combines with J gene TRBJ1-4; D possibly corresponds to TRBD1 (6 bases). The germline gives CDR1 SGHDT, CDR2 YYEEEE. Trimming shortened V by 4 bases and J by 3 bases, and 13 bases separated the two germline ends. This CDR3 region has 15 residues.

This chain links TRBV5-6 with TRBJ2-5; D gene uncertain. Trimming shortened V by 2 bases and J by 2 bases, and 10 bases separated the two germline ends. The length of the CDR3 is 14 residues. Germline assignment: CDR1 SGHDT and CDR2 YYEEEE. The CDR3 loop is CASSFVGGQETQYF. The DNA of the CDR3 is TGTGCCAGCAGCTTCGTAGGTGGGCAAGAGACCCAGTACTTC.

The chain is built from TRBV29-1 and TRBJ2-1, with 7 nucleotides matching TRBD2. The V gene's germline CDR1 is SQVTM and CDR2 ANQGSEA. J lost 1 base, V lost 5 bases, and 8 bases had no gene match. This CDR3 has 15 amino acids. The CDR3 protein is CSVISGTGSYNEQFF. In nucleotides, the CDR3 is TGCAGCGTTATAAGCGGGACCGGATCCTACAATGAGCAGTTCTTC.

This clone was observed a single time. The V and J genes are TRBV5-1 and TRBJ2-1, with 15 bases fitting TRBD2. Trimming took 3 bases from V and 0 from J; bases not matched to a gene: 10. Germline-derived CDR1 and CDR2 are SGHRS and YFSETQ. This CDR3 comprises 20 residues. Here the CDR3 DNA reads TGCGCCAGCAGCTCCCCGGGACTAGCGGGAGGACTGAGCTCCTACAATGAGCAGTTCTTC. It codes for CASSSPGLAGGLSSYNEQFF.

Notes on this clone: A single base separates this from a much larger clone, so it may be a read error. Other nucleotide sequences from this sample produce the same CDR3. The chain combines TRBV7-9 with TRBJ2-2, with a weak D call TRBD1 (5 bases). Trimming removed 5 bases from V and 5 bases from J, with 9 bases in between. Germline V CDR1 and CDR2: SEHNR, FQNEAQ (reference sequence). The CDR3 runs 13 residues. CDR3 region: CASSLAGTGELFF. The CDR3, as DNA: TGTGCCAGCAGCCTCGCAGGGACCGGGGAGCTGTTTTTT. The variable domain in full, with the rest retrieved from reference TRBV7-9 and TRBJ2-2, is DTGVSQNPRHKITKRGQNVTFRCDPISEHNRLYWYRQTLGQGPEFLTYFQNEAQLEKSRLLSDRFSAERPKGSFSTLEIQRTEQGDSAMYLCASSLAGTGELFFGEGSRLTVL.

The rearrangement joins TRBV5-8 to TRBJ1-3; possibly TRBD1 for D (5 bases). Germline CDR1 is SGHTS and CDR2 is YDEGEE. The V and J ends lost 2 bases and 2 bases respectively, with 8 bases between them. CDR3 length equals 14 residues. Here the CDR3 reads CASSLGAPGNTIYF. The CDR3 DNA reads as TGTGCCAGCAGCTTAGGGGCACCTGGAAACACCATATATTTT.

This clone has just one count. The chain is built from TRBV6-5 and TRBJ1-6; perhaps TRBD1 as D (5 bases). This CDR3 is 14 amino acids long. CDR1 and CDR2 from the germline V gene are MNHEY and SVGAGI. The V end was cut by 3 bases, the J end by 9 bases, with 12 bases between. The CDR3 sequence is CASSYLGDGSPLHF. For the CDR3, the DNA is TGTGCCAGCAGTTATTTAGGGGACGGTTCACCCCTCCACTTT.

The CDR3 loop is CSAREAAEQYF. CDR3 coding DNA: TGCAGTGCTAGGGAAGCGGCCGAGCAGTACTTC. The V call is TRBV20-1, the J call TRBJ2-7; D may be TRBD2 (5 bases). The germline V gene encodes CDR1 DFQATT and CDR2 SNEGSKA (reference sequence). The CDR3 runs 11 residues. V shed 3 bases and J shed 6 bases, with 9 bases lying between them.

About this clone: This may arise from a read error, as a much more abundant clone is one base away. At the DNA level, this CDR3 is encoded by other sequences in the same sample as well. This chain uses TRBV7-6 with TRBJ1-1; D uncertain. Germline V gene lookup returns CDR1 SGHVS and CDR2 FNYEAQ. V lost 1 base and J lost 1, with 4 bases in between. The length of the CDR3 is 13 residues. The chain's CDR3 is CASSLGQNTEAFF. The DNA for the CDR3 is TGTGCCAGCAGCTTAGGACAGAACACTGAAGCTTTCTTT. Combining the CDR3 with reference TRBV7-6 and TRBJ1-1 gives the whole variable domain GAGVSQSPRYKVTKRGQDVALRCDPISGHVSLYWYRQALGQGPEFLTYFNYEAQQDKSGLPNDRFSAERPEGSISTLTIQRTEQRDSAMYRCASSLGQNTEAFFGQGTRLTVV.

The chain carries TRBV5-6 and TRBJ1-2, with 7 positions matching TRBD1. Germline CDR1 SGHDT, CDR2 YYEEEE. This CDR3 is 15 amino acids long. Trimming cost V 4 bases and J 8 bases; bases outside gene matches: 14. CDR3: CASSTIDRAFGGYTF. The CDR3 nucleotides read TGTGCCAGCAGCACAATAGACAGGGCCTTCGGAGGCTACACCTTC.

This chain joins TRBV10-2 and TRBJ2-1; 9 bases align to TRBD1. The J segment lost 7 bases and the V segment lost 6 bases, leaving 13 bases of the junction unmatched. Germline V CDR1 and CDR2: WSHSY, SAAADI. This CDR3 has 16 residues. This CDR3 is CASSDQPGQGRNEQFF. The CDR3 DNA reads TGCGCCAGCAGCGACCAACCGGGACAGGGACGGAATGAGCAGTTCTTC.

The CDR3 DNA reads TGTGCCAGCAGTTGGAGCGGGAGGGGGCCCCAAGAGACCCAGTACTTC. This gives the protein CASSWSGRGPQETQYF. The chain joins TRBV7-9 to TRBJ2-5, with 10 bases aligning to TRBD2. Germline V gene data show CDR1 as SEHNR and CDR2 as FQNEAQ (reference sequence). This CDR3 region has 16 residues. The junction had 8 bases not matched to a gene; V was cut back by 6 bases and J by 1 base.